This TCR beta chain was captured in a study of control samples from healthy donors and cancer patients (dated by TCRdb to about 2020). CDR1 and CDR2, per the germline V gene, are SGDLS and YYNGEE. At the junction V is shortened by 4 bases and J by 1 base, with 8 bases in between. From its cysteine to its phenylalanine, the CDR3 spans 13 amino acids. Only the CDR3 part of the read is kept: 39 bases, read in frame from the first base. As for this clone: The clone's antigen remains unknown. Base qualities are missing; no much larger clone stands one base away.

Library generation was performed with the immunoSEQ multiplex PCR assay. TCRdb limited this immuneACCESS table to in-frame rearrangements with V and J called. A share of clones is missing; checked studies link under half to unresolved V genes, and the rest is unexplained. Recorded for this sample are some 57,000 clones; 95% of them occurred a single time. The ten most abundant clones make up about 2.4% of the sample. Sequencing was performed on blood. The receptor comes from a man younger than 45 in good health. The rearranged chain carries TRBV9 and TRBJ1-2; the D gene is not confidently resolved. The CDR3 has the sequence CASSPGLNYGYTF. The nucleotide sequence reads as follows: TGTGCCAGCAGCCCGGGTCTTAACTATGGCTACACCTTC.